These T cell receptor beta chains were read from a single sample in a study of shared clonotypes between healthy human individuals. Profiled with immunoSEQ multiplex PCR; TCRdb holds only in-frame clones, not every one. The table shows about 2 million clones, with less than 95% occurring only once. Sequencing was carried out using naive CD8+ T cells sorted from blood. These receptors came from a young man in good health. The CDR3 runs from the conserved cysteine through the conserved F or W. A D gene is named only where the DNA matches it firmly. Some rows have no size entry. The others give once, few or many, or a class for an expanded clone.

TRBJ1-6 . 13 . TRBV2 TGTGCCAGCAGTGATTTTGGTAATTCACCCCTCCACTTT CASSDFGNSPLHF
TRBJ2-2 . 14 TRBD1 TRBV10-1 TGCGCCAGCAGCGGACAGGGGACGGCCGGGGAGCTGTTTTTT CASSGQGTAGELFF
TRBJ2-1 . 16 TRBD2 TRBV27 TGTGCCAGCAGTTGGACTAGCGGGGATCTACTCAATGAGCAGTTCTTC CASSWTSGDLLNEQFF
TRBJ2-1 . 13 . TRBV7-2 TGTGCCAGCAGCTTACCCTCATACAATGAGCAGTTCTTC CASSLPSYNEQFF
TRBJ1-1 . 15 . TRBV7-9 TGTGCCAGCAGCCCCACGGCGGGGTTGGGGACTGAAGCTTTCTTT CASSPTAGLGTEAFF
TRBJ1-1 once 14 TRBD1 TRBV2 TGTGCCAGCGATTCGGGACAGGTTAACACTGAAGCTTTCTTT CASDSGQVNTEAFF
TRBJ2-3 . 17 TRBD2 TRBV7-6 TGTGCCAGCAGCCTCGGGACTAGCGGGAGCAGACCAGATACGCAGTATTTT CASSLGTSGSRPDTQYF
TRBJ1-1 . 12 TRBD1 TRBV7-9 TGTGCCAGCACCGGGACAGGGCCTGAAGCTTTCTTT CASTGTGPEAFF
TRBJ2-5 . 17 TRBD2 TRBV2 TGTGCCAGCAGCCTCCCTGGGACTAGCGGGAGTGGAGAGACCCAGTACTTC CASSLPGTSGSGETQYF
TRBJ2-1 . 17 TRBD2 TRBV7-9 TGTGCCAGCAGCCCAACCCAGGGAGGGGCGCGGTTGGATGAGCAGTTCTTC CASSPTQGGARLDEQFF
TRBJ1-4 once 15 . TRBV5-8 TGTGCCAGCAGCTTGGTTTCAGGATGGAATGAAAAACTGTTTTTT CASSLVSGWNEKLFF
TRBJ2-1 once 15 . TRBV5-8 TGTGCCAGCAGCTTAATGACGGGACTGTCAAATGAGCAGTTCTTC CASSLMTGLSNEQFF
TRBJ2-7 once 12 . TRBV10-3 TGTGCCGCCCAGGACAGCTCCTACGAGCAGTACTTC CAAQDSSYEQYF
TRBJ2-7 . 12 . TRBV2 TGTGCCAGCAGTGGAACCTCCTACGAGCAGTACTTC CASSGTSYEQYF
TRBJ2-7 . 14 TRBD2 TRBV5-6 TGTGCCAGCAGCCCGACCTTGGGAGGGCTCGAGCAGTACTTC CASSPTLGGLEQYF
TRBJ2-5 . 18 TRBD2 TRBV14 TGTGCCAGCAGCTCCGTTCAACTAGCGGGAGCGCAAAGGGAGACCCAGTACTTC CASSSVQLAGAQRETQYF
TRBJ2-7 . 12 . TRBV11-2 TGTGCCAGCAGCCCTCCAGGATACGAGCAGTACTTC CASSPPGYEQYF
TRBJ2-7 . 12 . TRBV27 TGTGCCAGCAGTTTTGGGACCGGCGAGCAGTACTTC CASSFGTGEQYF
TRBJ2-7 . 13 TRBD1 TRBV5-4 TGTGCCAGCAGTTCTGGGACAGGCTACGAGCAGTACTTC CASSSGTGYEQYF
TRBJ2-7 . 12 . TRBV28 TGTGCCAGCAGCACAAGCTCCTACGAGCAGTACTTC CASSTSSYEQYF
TRBJ2-5 . 15 TRBD1 TRBV5-6 TGTGCCAGCAGCCCACAGGGGGCGCTCCAAGAGACCCAGTACTTC CASSPQGALQETQYF
TRBJ2-7 . 13 . TRBV6-1 TGTGCCAGCAGTGATCCTCAGAGTTACGAGCAGTACTTC CASSDPQSYEQYF
TRBJ2-5 . 15 . TRBV6-5 TGTGCCAGCAGTTACTGGGACGGATCCCAAGAGACCCAGTACTTC CASSYWDGSQETQYF
TRBJ2-1 . 12 . TRBV9 TGTGCCAGCAGCGTAACTAGCCACGAGCAGTTCTTC CASSVTSHEQFF
TRBJ2-5 . 17 TRBD2 TRBV19 TGTGCCAGTAGTATAGATTGGGAGACTAGCGAGCAAGAGACCCAGTACTTC CASSIDWETSEQETQYF
TRBJ2-7 once 16 TRBD2 TRBV2 TGTGCCAGCAGTGAAGCGCTGTCGGGAGGGACCTACGAGCAGTACTTC CASSEALSGGTYEQYF
TRBJ2-7 few 16 TRBD2 TRBV15 TGTGCCACCAGCGTCCGGACTAGCGGGACCCGGAACGAGCAGTACTTC CATSVRTSGTRNEQYF
TRBJ2-5 . 18 TRBD2 TRBV11-2 TGTGCCAGCAGCTCCCCTATCGGGACTAGCGGGGGGGGAGAGACCCAGTACTTC CASSSPIGTSGGGETQYF
TRBJ1-1 . 11 . TRBV6-1 TGTGCCAGCAGAGAAAACACTGAAGCTTTCTTT CASRENTEAFF
TRBJ2-7 . 14 TRBD1 TRBV19 TGTGCCAGTAGTATGGGGACAGGTAACTACGAGCAGTACTTC CASSMGTGNYEQYF
TRBJ1-2 . 17 TRBD1 TRBV29-1 TGCAGCGTTGAAGATGGGGGACAGGACCTTTTTAACTATGGCTACACCTTC CSVEDGGQDLFNYGYTF
TRBJ2-2 . 18 . TRBV28 TGTGCCAGCAGTAGTCCCTCATCATCTCACCCAGGTCCCGGGGAGCTGTTTTTT CASSSPSSSHPGPGELFF
TRBJ1-3 once 14 . TRBV19 TGTGCCAGTAGTATATCAGGCAACGGAAACACCATATATTTT CASSISGNGNTIYF
TRBJ2-2 once 12 . TRBV2 TGTGCCAGCGACTTAAACACCGGGGAGCTGTTTTTT CASDLNTGELFF
TRBJ2-1 . 15 . TRBV9 TGTGCCAGCAGCGTAGGGTTTACTTCAGGGAATGAGCAGTTCTTC CASSVGFTSGNEQFF
TRBJ1-1 . 10 TRBD1 TRBV25-1 TGTGCCAGCAGCGGGACAGAGGTTTTCTTT CASSGTEVFF
TRBJ1-6 . 15 . TRBV6-6 TGTGCCAGCATAGGGGACATAGGTATGAGGTCACCCCTCCACTTT CASIGDIGMRSPLHF
TRBJ2-1 . 16 TRBD2 TRBV11-2 TGTGCCAGCAGCCTAATCGGGACTAGTCTCTACAATGAGCAGTTCTTC CASSLIGTSLYNEQFF
TRBJ2-7 . 14 . TRBV7-9 TGTGCCAGCAGCCTAACAGGGTTGGTACACGAGCAGTACTTC CASSLTGLVHEQYF
TRBJ2-7 . 14 TRBD2 TRBV4-1 TGCGCCAGCAGCCCCCTAGCGGGGGATTACGAGCAGTACTTC CASSPLAGDYEQYF
TRBJ1-2 . 13 . TRBV7-9 TGTGCCAGCAGCCCACCCGGCGGTTGGGGCTACACCTTC CASSPPGGWGYTF
TRBJ2-3 . 20 . TRBV1 TGCACCAGCAGCCAAGTCTGTAAACTAGCGCCCCTTCTGCCTAGGGATACGCAGTATTTT CTSSQVCKLAPLLPRDTQYF
TRBJ2-7 . 14 . TRBV18 TGTGCCAGCTCACCCGAAGGTGGGTCCTACGAGCAGTACTTC CASSPEGGSYEQYF
TRBJ2-7 . 13 TRBD2 TRBV9 TGTGCCAGCAGCGTGGGACTAGCGGTCGAGCAGTACTTC CASSVGLAVEQYF
TRBJ1-2 . 13 . TRBV27 TGTGCCAGCAGCTATACAGGGCTAGATGGCTACACCTTC CASSYTGLDGYTF
TRBJ2-1 . 17 . TRBV19 TGTGCCAGTAGTATAGATCCGGGTGTTTCGGATTACAATGAGCAGTTCTTC CASSIDPGVSDYNEQFF
TRBJ1-1 . 13 . TRBV28 TGTGCCAGCAGTGAGACGGCGAACACTGAAGCTTTCTTT CASSETANTEAFF
TRBJ2-7 . 15 TRBD2 TRBV13 TGTGCCAGCAGCTCCACAGGGACTAGCGGATACGAGCAGTACTTC CASSSTGTSGYEQYF
TRBJ2-3 . 15 . TRBV7-2 TGTGCCAGCAGCCCAACCAAGGGGTGGGTAGATACGCAGTATTTT CASSPTKGWVDTQYF
TRBJ2-3 . 15 TRBD2 TRBV5-4 TGTGCCAGCAGCCCCGGACTAGCGGATAGGGATACGCAGTATTTT CASSPGLADRDTQYF
TRBJ2-7 . 14 TRBD1 TRBV7-9 TGTGCCAGCAGCATAACGGGACAGGGTTACGAGCAGTACTTC CASSITGQGYEQYF
TRBJ1-1 . 14 . TRBV5-6 TGTGCCAGCAGCTTGGAACGGATGAACACTGAAGCTTTCTTT CASSLERMNTEAFF
TRBJ1-2 . 15 TRBD1 TRBV5-6 TGTGCCAGCAGCTGGACCGGGACAGCGAACTATGGCTACACCTTC CASSWTGTANYGYTF